The source of this T cell receptor beta chain is a study of CD8+ T cells in alopecia areata. At the level of the study: For the treated group, dosing was oral tofacitinib at 5 to 10 mg twice daily. Tofacitinib continued for 6 to 18 months and was then withheld for 6 months.

This CDR3 comprises 15 residues. Germline V gene data show CDR1 as SGHNT and CDR2 as YENEEA. Trimming took 4 bases from V and 0 from J, leaving 10 bases between them. General observations from the study: Lesional scalp, especially alopecia totalis/universalis, showed higher clonality than normal scalp. Possibly because of HLA-related factors, TCR sharing was less clear across patients than in mice.

To note about this clone: Its specificity is not known.

Investigators isolated RNA and reverse transcribed it into cDNA to act as the sequencing template. Clones were sequenced by immunoSEQ multiplex PCR, and TCRdb holds only the in-frame ones, with some missing. Seen here are over 95,000 clones, approximately 42% observed once, and the top ten hold approximately 1.4%. This sequence originates from a human donor with alopecia areata. The sample was CD4+ T cells sorted from blood. The chain carries TRBV11-3 and TRBJ2-1; D remains unclear. The CDR3 reads CASSSASGSYNEQFF. The CDR3 nucleotides are TGTGCCAGCAGCTCTGCTAGTGGCTCCTACAATGAGCAGTTCTTC.